This TCR beta chain was retrieved from a study of blood T cell repertoires in COVID-19. The wider study: T cells, B-cell-depleted T cells, or PBMCs provided the cDNA or gDNA that served as material.

Trimming took 3 bases from V and 5 from J; bases not matched to a gene: 10. The germline V gene has CDR1 MDHEN and CDR2 SYDVKM. The CDR3 consists of 16 residues. Sequencing was performed with immunoSEQ multiplex PCR; in TCRdb, only in-frame clones are kept and a portion is missing. This table has some 100,000 clones, more than 60% appearing once. The chain is built from TRBV28 and TRBJ1-2; 9 nucleotides align to TRBD1. The source of this sequence is a man between 65 and 79 years old with acute or convalescent COVID-19. The sequenced sample was peripheral blood. The CDR3 sequence: CASSFGDRVDFYGYTF. The DNA for the CDR3 is TGTGCCAGCAGTTTCGGGGACAGGGTAGATTTTTATGGCTACACCTTC.